These 21 T cell receptor beta chains were sequenced from one sample in a study of blood T cells in healthy people across ages. Next came a second PCR, run for roughly 6 to 11 cycles, which used a sample-barcoded 5' primer along with a J-beta primer mix. TCRdb re-called the 5' RACE reads through MiXCR, storing one row per CDR3 protein. The sample lists about 1.7 million distinct CDR3 sequences, 25% to 30% seen once, with 6.5% to 8.5% in the top ten. Sequenced input: blood. The origin of the receptors is a woman in her twenties or thirties in good health.

Notes on this clonotype: Given a much more abundant clone one base away, this may be a read error. The conserved final phenylalanine or tryptophan is absent from the CDR3, which likely points to a read error. The V call is TRBV6-1, the J call TRBJ2-7; D ambiguous. The germline CDR1 and CDR2 sequences are MNHNS and SASEGT. Trimming left V 3 bases short and J 2 bases short, with 8 bases between. The CDR3 runs to 13 residues. In nucleotides, the CDR3 is TGTGCCAGCAGTGATTGGGTAACCTACGAGCAGTACTCC. It is translated as CASSDWVTYEQYS.

This chain uses TRBV7-9 with TRBJ1-2; perhaps TRBD1 as D (5 bases). The CDR3 has 16 residues. Trimming took 5 bases from V and 4 from J, leaving 20 bases between them. From germline, CDR1 is SEHNR and CDR2 FQNEAQ (reference sequence). The DNA for the CDR3 is TGTGCCAGCAGCCCCCAATCGGACTGGAGGGGCTATGGCTACACCTTC. Protein product: CASSPQSDWRGYGYTF.

The chain joins TRBV12-3 or TRBV12-4 to TRBJ1-1; D perhaps matches TRBD1 (5 bases). CDR3 length: 15 residues. V was shortened by 6 bases and J by 0 bases, with 14 bases between the two germline ends. CDR3 DNA: TGTGCCAGCAGACCCGGGGACCGCATGAACACTGAAGCTTTCTTT. Its protein product is CASRPGDRMNTEAFF.

This rearrangement joins TRBV3-1 to TRBJ2-1, with D unresolved. The V gene lost 0 bases and the J gene lost 0 bases, with 9 bases spanning the gap. Germline values: CDR1 LGHDT, CDR2 YNNKEL (reference sequence). The CDR3 spans 16 residues. The CDR3 nucleotides read TGTGCCAGCAGCCAAGATTTGCTGGGCTCCTACAATGAGCAGTTCTTC. Protein sequence: CASSQDLLGSYNEQFF.

This clonotype was picked up many times. V and J are TRBV5-1 and TRBJ2-1; 12 positions match TRBD2. This CDR3 has 16 amino acids. Germline CDR1 is SGHRS and CDR2 is YFSETQ. The V segment lost 0 bases and the J segment 7 bases; nucleotides outside the gene matches: 5. The CDR3 DNA is TGCGCCAGCAGCTTGGTACTAGCGGGGGGTCAAAATGAGCAGTTCTTC. Its protein is CASSLVLAGGQNEQFF.

This clonotype was picked up a small number of times. The chain is built from TRBV12-3 or TRBV12-4 and TRBJ1-2, with 9 bases aligning to TRBD1. This CDR3 region has 12 residues. J gave up 8 bases and V 5 bases, and 3 bases lay outside the gene matches. For the CDR3, the DNA is TGTGCCAGCAGTGGGACAGGGCAAGGCTACACCTTC. Amino acids: CASSGTGQGYTF.

V is TRBV24-1 and J is TRBJ2-1; D is possibly TRBD1 (6 bases). This CDR3 is 14 amino acids long. CDR1 KGHDR and CDR2 SFDVKD come from the germline V gene. With 2 bases removed from V and 9 bases from J, the gap between germline ends came to 13 bases. The CDR3: CATSDWGRGGEQFF. Written as DNA, the CDR3 is TGTGCCACCAGTGATTGGGGCAGGGGTGGTGAGCAGTTCTTC.

This clonotype was picked up many times. The DNA of the CDR3 is TGCGCCAGCAGCTTAAACAGGGTCCGCTACGAGCAGTACTTC. As protein: CASSLNRVRYEQYF. V is TRBV5-1 and J is TRBJ2-7; D is perhaps TRBD1 (6 bases). The CDR3 covers 14 residues. Per the germline V gene, CDR1 is SGHRS and CDR2 is YFSETQ. The V gene lost 2 bases and the J gene lost 3 bases, with 12 bases spanning the gap.

This clonotype was observed a single time. The V and J genes are TRBV27 and TRBJ2-1; D may be TRBD1 (5 bases). The CDR3 spans 12 residues. V lost 7 bases and J 3 bases, leaving 7 bases between the germline ends. Germline V gives CDR1 MNHEY, CDR2 SMNVEV (reference sequence). CDR3 in DNA: TGTGCCAGCAAGCAGGGCTACAATGAGCAGTTCTTC. Translated: CASKQGYNEQFF.

J is TRBJ2-1 and V is TRBV7-2; TRBD1 aligns across 7 bases. The CDR3 has 16 amino acids. The J segment lost 2 bases and the V segment lost 3 bases, leaving 7 bases of the junction unmatched. The V gene's germline CDR1 is SGHTA and CDR2 FQGNSA. CDR3 nucleotides: TGTGCCAGCAGCTTGCGACAGGGAAGGGCCTACAATGAGCAGTTCTTC. It specifies CASSLRQGRAYNEQFF. Combining the CDR3 with reference TRBV7-2 and TRBJ2-1 gives the whole variable domain GAGVSQSPSNKVTEKGKDVELRCDPISGHTALYWYRQSLGQGLEFLIYFQGNSAPDKSGLPSDRFSAERTGGSVSTLTIQRTQQEDSAVYLCASSLRQGRAYNEQFFGPGTRLTVL.

The CDR3 is CASSWTGRGLSYNEQFF. The CDR3 DNA sequence: TGCGCCAGCAGCTGGACGGGGCGGGGGCTCTCCTACAATGAGCAGTTCTTC. V is TRBV5-1 and J is TRBJ2-1; tentative D call: TRBD2 (7 bases). This CDR3 region has 17 residues. Germline CDR1 SGHRS, CDR2 YFSETQ. V lost 3 bases and J lost 0, with 16 bases in between. The full variable domain, completed using reference TRBV5-1 and TRBJ2-1, is KAGVTQTPRYLIKTRGQQVTLSCSPISGHRSVSWYQQTPGQGLQFLFEYFSETQRNKGNFPGRFSGRQFSNSRSEMNVSTLELGDSALYLCASSWTGRGLSYNEQFFGPGTRLTVL.

This clonotype was detected a few times. The J gene is TRBJ2-1, the V gene TRBV18; 12 nucleotides align to TRBD2. The V segment lost 3 bases and the J segment 7 bases; nucleotides outside the gene matches: 4. This CDR3 is 15 amino acids long. The germline gives CDR1 KGHSH, CDR2 LQKENI. Here the CDR3 reads CASSPRTSGKNEQFF. DNA for the CDR3: TGTGCCAGCTCACCCCGGACTAGCGGGAAAAATGAGCAGTTCTTC.

This clonotype showed up just a few times. With a much larger clone just one base away, this may be a read error. The chain combines TRBV12-3 or TRBV12-4 with TRBJ2-3; D possibly matches TRBD1 or TRBD2 (6 bases each). The length of the CDR3 is 15 residues. The CDR3 region is CASSLWGANTDAQYF. CDR3 coding DNA: TGTGCCAGCAGTTTATGGGGGGCGAATACAGATGCGCAGTATTTT.

This rearrangement joins TRBV18 to TRBJ2-1; no definite D call. Trimming took 3 bases from V and 2 from J, leaving 11 bases between them. CDR3 size: 15 residues. CDR1 and CDR2 from the germline V gene are KGHSH and LQKENI. The CDR3 sequence: CASSPGQSAYNEQFF. CDR3 in DNA: TGTGCCAGCTCACCTGGCCAGTCCGCCTACAATGAGCAGTTCTTC. The entire variable domain, with the rest obtained from reference TRBV18 and TRBJ2-1, is as follows: NAGVMQNPRHLVRRRGQEARLRCSPMKGHSHVYWYRQLPEEGLKFMVYLQKENIIDESGMPKERFSAEFPKEGPSILRIQQVVRGDSAAYFCASSPGQSAYNEQFFGPGTRLTVL.

Concerning this clonotype: A junction end diverges from the germline sequence, so it may reflect a read error. V and J are TRBV28 and TRBJ2-2, with D perhaps TRBD2 (5 bases). The germline gives CDR1 MDHEN, CDR2 SYDVKM. The CDR3 extends over 11 amino acids. The CDR3 nucleotides are TGTGTGATACTAGTGAACGGGGAGCTGGTTTTT. It specifies CVILVNGELVF.

This clonotype was observed at least ten times. The gene calls are TRBV29-1 and TRBJ1-2, with D hard to call. Looked up from germline, CDR1 is SQVTM and CDR2 is ANQGSEA. Trimming removed 3 bases from V and 3 bases from J, with 11 bases in between. This CDR3 is 13 amino acids long. The CDR3 sequence is CSVERSGDYGYTF. The CDR3 region has the DNA TGCAGCGTTGAGAGGAGTGGCGACTATGGCTACACCTTC. Supplemented by reference TRBV29-1 and TRBJ1-2, the full variable domain reads SAVISQKPSRDICQRGTSLTIQCQVDSQVTMMFWYRQQPGQSLTLIATANQGSEATYESGFVIDKFPISRPNLTFSTLTVSNMSPEDSSIYLCSVERSGDYGYTFGSGTRLTVV.

This chain connects TRBV5-5 to TRBJ2-1, with 13 bases aligning to TRBD2. The CDR3 contains 17 residues. The ends lost 3 bases at V and 8 bases at J; junction bases unmatched: 11. Germline V gene data show CDR1 as SGHKS and CDR2 as YYEKEE (reference sequence). The CDR3 sequence is CASSSRLTSGGTHEQFF. The CDR3 DNA follows: TGTGCCAGCAGCTCTCGCCTGACTAGCGGGGGGACCCATGAGCAGTTCTTC.

This sequence joins TRBV5-5 and TRBJ2-1; 8 bases map to TRBD2. CDR1 is SGHKS and CDR2 is YYEKEE in the germline V gene (reference sequence). The V gene end was trimmed by 4 bases and the J gene end by 8 bases; junction bases not matched to a gene: 17. The CDR3 sequence is 17 residues long. CDR3: CASSALFSLADRDEQFF. As DNA, the CDR3 is TGTGCCAGCAGCGCCCTATTCTCACTAGCGGACCGGGATGAGCAGTTCTTC. Complete variable domain (other parts from reference TRBV5-5 and TRBJ2-1): DAGVTQSPTHLIKTRGQQVTLRCSPISGHKSVSWYQQVLGQGPQFIFQYYEKEERGRGNFPDRFSARQFPNYSSELNVNALLLGDSALYLCASSALFSLADRDEQFFGPGTRLTVL.

In this sample, this clonotype turned up a few times. This chain links TRBV6-6 with TRBJ1-1, with D hard to call. From germline, CDR1 is MNHNY and CDR2 SVGAGI (reference sequence). The ends were cut back, 2 bases at V and 6 bases at J, with 4 bases in the middle. This CDR3 comprises 11 residues. CDR3 loop: CASSYDAEAFF. The CDR3 DNA is TGTGCCAGCAGTTACGACGCTGAAGCTTTCTTT.

In this sample, this clonotype turned up a few times. The genes are TRBV7-2 and TRBJ2-1; no definite D call. CDR3 length: 13 amino acids. The germline V gene encodes CDR1 SGHTA and CDR2 FQGNSA. The V end was cut by 7 bases, the J end by 2 bases, with 9 bases between. This CDR3 reads CASTFSPYNEQFF. CDR3 DNA sequence: TGTGCCAGCACATTTAGCCCCTACAATGAGCAGTTCTTC.

Worth noting for this clonotype: Being one base from a much bigger clone, this may be a read error. The chain couples TRBV9 to TRBJ2-5; tentatively, D is TRBD2 (5 bases). The CDR3 length is 15 residues. CDR1 SGDLS and CDR2 YYNGEE come from the germline V gene. CDR3 protein: CASSVGRTYKETQDF. CDR3 coding DNA: TGTGCCAGCAGCGTAGGGCGGACTTACAAAGAGACCCAGGACTTC.